The subject of this entry is one T cell receptor beta chain. The antigen remains unidentified. CDR3 length equals 13 residues. The V end was cut by 2 bases, the J end by 1 base, with 6 bases between. Looked up from germline, CDR1 is MNHNS and CDR2 is SASEGT. The source of the sample is a study of shared clonotypes between healthy human individuals. Findings and caveats of the study: In general, naive subsets displayed greater estimated richness than memory subsets did.

Assay used: immunoSEQ multiplex PCR; TCRdb lists only in-frame clones, some missing. The repertoire consists of about 2 million clones, with less than 95% occurring once and the leading ten covering around 1.2%. Naive CD8 cells were CD45RO-negative, positively selected for CCR7, excluding terminally differentiated effector memory CD45RA+ cells. This clonotype was sampled from a man younger than 30 in good health. The rearrangement joins TRBV6-1 to TRBJ2-7; D unresolved. Sequenced: naive CD8+ T cells sorted from blood. The CDR3 loop is CASSERWSYEQYF. The CDR3 DNA is TGTGCCAGCAGTGAACGATGGTCCTACGAGCAGTACTTC.